A selection of T cell receptor beta chains follows, all from one sample in a study of Ad26.COV2.S vaccination and SARS-CoV-2 variants. Sequenced by immunoSEQ multiplex PCR; TCRdb stores in-frame clones only, minus some. The data show some 640,000 clones, about 89% seen once. This material consisted of peripheral blood, taken in a trial of Ad26.COV2.S vaccine versus placebo. The receptors shown here come from a person between 18 and 59 years old who received the Ad26.COV2.S COVID-19 vaccine or a placebo. Both conserved end residues are part of each CDR3. D genes are given only for firm matches. Clone size appears in some rows only: once, few, many, or a class for an expanded clone.

v_gene	d_gene	j_gene	abundance	CDR3aa	CDR3nt
TRBV3-1/TRBV3-2	.	TRBJ1-1	.	CASSVAPVPTTFF	TGTGCCAGCAGCGTTGCCCCGGTCCCTACGACTTTCTTT
TRBV7-2	.	TRBJ2-3	.	CASSPPTRAADTQYF	TGTGCCAGCAGCCCCCCGACCCGTGCCGCAGATACGCAGTATTTT
TRBV7-9	.	TRBJ1-5	.	CASSPPGTLSNQPQHF	TGTGCCAGCAGCCCCCCCGGGACACTTAGCAATCAGCCCCAGCATTTT
TRBV27	TRBD2	TRBJ2-1	.	CASSSEGLAGVNEQFF	TGTGCCAGCAGTTCGGAGGGACTAGCGGGAGTCAATGAGCAGTTCTTC
TRBV29-1	TRBD1	TRBJ1-2	few	CSVAEDRGYGYTF	TGCAGCGTTGCTGAGGACAGGGGGTATGGCTACACCTTC
TRBV2	TRBD2	TRBJ2-2	.	CASSPGTSVYGELFF	TGTGCCAGCAGTCCCGGGACTAGCGTTTACGGGGAGCTGTTTTTT
TRBV7-9	.	TRBJ1-1	.	CASSSPAQGITEAFF	TGTGCCAGCAGCTCACCGGCCCAGGGGATCACTGAAGCTTTCTTT
TRBV19	.	TRBJ2-3	.	CASSKLDRYTDTQYF	TGTGCCAGTAGTAAACTGGACAGATACACAGATACGCAGTATTTT
TRBV27	TRBD1	TRBJ2-7	.	CASSRDRNYEQYF	TGTGCCAGCAGCCGGGACAGAAATTACGAGCAGTACTTC
TRBV5-6	.	TRBJ2-5	.	CASSLLGRGEETQYF	TGTGCCAGCAGCTTGCTCGGGAGAGGCGAAGAGACCCAGTACTTC
TRBV6-5	.	TRBJ1-4	.	CASSFSLATNEKLFF	TGTGCCAGCAGCTTCTCACTGGCAACTAATGAAAAACTGTTTTTT
TRBV30	TRBD1	TRBJ2-7	.	CAWNPDRGPSYEQYF	TGTGCCTGGAACCCGGACAGGGGCCCCTCCTACGAGCAGTACTTC
TRBV12-3/TRBV12-4	.	TRBJ1-1	.	CATRGTEAFF	TGTGCCACCCGGGGCACTGAAGCTTTCTTT
TRBV6-5	.	TRBJ1-4	.	CASSYSGRVRIEKLFF	TGTGCCAGCAGTTACTCGGGCAGGGTGCGAATTGAAAAACTGTTTTTT
TRBV27	TRBD1	TRBJ1-5	.	CASSLQGANQPQHF	TGTGCCAGCAGCCTACAGGGGGCGAATCAGCCCCAGCATTTT
TRBV24-1	TRBD2	TRBJ2-1	.	CATSGYGGSSYNEQFF	TGTGCCACCAGTGGCTACGGGGGGAGCTCCTACAATGAGCAGTTCTTC
TRBV3-1/TRBV3-2	.	TRBJ1-1	.	CASSQEPGHGAFF	TGTGCCAGCAGCCAGGAGCCGGGACATGGAGCTTTCTTT
TRBV3-1/TRBV3-2	.	TRBJ2-7	once	CASSRGVQYEQYF	TGTGCCAGCAGCCGGGGAGTTCAGTACGAGCAGTACTTC
TRBV7-8	.	TRBJ1-5	.	CASSSGNQPQHF	TGTGCCAGCAGCTCGGGGAATCAGCCCCAGCATTTT
TRBV5-1	.	TRBJ1-5	.	CASSKGLGQPQHF	TGCGCCAGCAGCAAAGGGTTAGGCCAGCCCCAGCATTTT
TRBV2	.	TRBJ2-6	.	CATGGGTGANVLTF	TGTGCCACCGGGGGAGGCACTGGGGCCAACGTCCTGACTTTC
TRBV24-1	TRBD1	TRBJ2-3	.	CATSDQGDRAPDTQYF	TGTGCCACCAGTGATCAGGGGGACAGGGCCCCAGATACGCAGTATTTT
TRBV24-1	.	TRBJ2-1	.	CATSGGTQQFF	TGTGCCACCAGTGGCGGGACGCAGCAGTTCTTC
TRBV5-1	TRBD2	TRBJ2-7	.	CASSAGTSGLYEQYF	TGCGCCAGCAGCGCTGGGACTAGCGGCCTCTACGAGCAGTACTTC
TRBV6-6	TRBD2	TRBJ2-5	once	CASSWTSGAQETQYF	TGTGCCAGCAGTTGGACTAGCGGGGCCCAAGAGACCCAGTACTTC
TRBV5-1	.	TRBJ1-1	.	CASSSQGNAEAFF	TGCGCCAGCAGCTCCCAAGGGAACGCTGAAGCTTTCTTT
TRBV4-2	TRBD2	TRBJ2-7	once	CASSPVGLAPYEQYF	TGTGCCAGCAGCCCCGTAGGACTAGCCCCCTACGAGCAGTACTTC
TRBV5-6	TRBD1	TRBJ2-7	.	CASSLLGAGQAEYEQYF	TGTGCCAGCAGTCTGCTTGGGGCCGGACAGGCCGAGTACGAGCAGTACTTC
TRBV4-3	TRBD2	TRBJ2-7	.	CASSQDGGREQYF	TGCGCCAGCAGCCAAGACGGGGGGAGGGAGCAGTACTTC
TRBV10-3	TRBD1	TRBJ2-3	.	CAISGQGYDTQYF	TGTGCCATCAGTGGACAGGGATATGATACGCAGTATTTT
TRBV3-1/TRBV3-2	TRBD2	TRBJ2-1	.	CASSQGAGRGYNEQFF	TGTGCCAGCAGCCAAGGGGCGGGGAGGGGCTACAATGAGCAGTTCTTC
TRBV4-3	.	TRBJ2-1	.	CASVPGPEGENDNEQFF	TGCGCCAGCGTCCCGGGGCCAGAGGGGGAAAACGACAATGAGCAGTTCTTC
TRBV5-1	TRBD2	TRBJ2-7	.	CASSSQAGAYEQYF	TGCGCCAGCAGCTCCCAAGCGGGAGCCTACGAGCAGTACTTC
TRBV3-1/TRBV3-2	.	TRBJ2-7	.	CASSQVGKPYEQYF	TGTGCCAGCAGCCAAGTCGGTAAACCCTACGAGCAGTACTTC
TRBV7-9	.	TRBJ1-6	.	CASSLRAYNSPLHF	TGTGCCAGCAGCTTAAGAGCCTATAATTCACCCCTCCACTTT
TRBV2	.	TRBJ2-6	.	CASSRPASSGANVLTF	TGTGCCAGCAGTCGTCCAGCGAGCTCTGGGGCCAACGTCCTGACTTTC
TRBV5-6	.	TRBJ1-2	.	CASSLGIQGANYGYTF	TGTGCCAGCAGCTTGGGAATCCAGGGTGCCAACTATGGCTACACCTTC
TRBV20-1	.	TRBJ1-1	.	CSGDGHTEAFF	TGCAGTGGGGACGGTCACACTGAAGCTTTCTTT
TRBV15	.	TRBJ2-5	.	CATSRGRGQETQYF	TGTGCCACCAGCAGAGGACGGGGCCAAGAGACCCAGTACTTC
TRBV27	TRBD2	TRBJ2-1	.	CASRGGALAGEFEQFF	TGTGCCAGCAGGGGGGGGGCACTAGCGGGAGAGTTTGAGCAGTTCTTC
TRBV19	TRBD1	TRBJ1-1	.	CASSATGGPEAFF	TGTGCCAGTAGTGCCACAGGGGGACCCGAAGCTTTCTTT
TRBV23-1	.	TRBJ1-6	.	CASSHSGTESSYNSPLHF	TGCGCCAGCAGTCATTCAGGGACCGAAAGCTCCTATAATTCACCCCTCCACTTT
TRBV6-5	TRBD2	TRBJ2-3	.	CASSYDGRVADTQYF	TGTGCCAGCAGTTACGACGGGAGGGTGGCAGATACGCAGTATTTT
TRBV9	TRBD1	TRBJ1-1	.	CASSVGQGARNTEAFF	TGTGCCAGCAGCGTAGGACAGGGGGCAAGGAACACTGAAGCTTTCTTT
TRBV5-1	TRBD1	TRBJ2-3	.	CASSLGQAPGDTQYF	TGCGCCAGCAGCCTAGGACAGGCCCCTGGAGATACGCAGTATTTT
TRBV6-5	.	TRBJ1-2	.	CASSYDGYYGYTF	TGTGCCAGCAGTTACGATGGGTACTATGGCTACACCTTC
TRBV5-1	.	TRBJ2-6	.	CASSSGPGNGANVLTF	TGCGCCAGCAGCTCGGGTCCGGGGAATGGGGCCAACGTCCTGACTTTC
TRBV29-1	TRBD1	TRBJ2-5	.	CSVGTGGAGETQYF	TGCAGCGTGGGGACAGGGGGCGCCGGAGAGACCCAGTACTTC
TRBV18	.	TRBJ2-7	.	CASSPQGASGYEQYF	TGTGCCAGCTCACCCCAGGGGGCTAGCGGCTACGAGCAGTACTTC
TRBV3-1/TRBV3-2	TRBD2	TRBJ2-2	few	CASSPIWVWRGEPNTGELFF	TGTGCCAGCAGCCCCATCTGGGTTTGGCGGGGGGAACCGAACACCGGGGAGCTGTTTTTT
TRBV30	.	TRBJ2-2	.	CAWSPIFGELFF	TGTGCCTGGAGTCCTATTTTTGGGGAGCTGTTTTTT
TRBV29-1	.	TRBJ2-3	.	CSASRGAGPRTDTQYF	TGCAGCGCCTCGAGGGGGGCGGGACCTCGCACAGATACGCAGTATTTT
TRBV12-3/TRBV12-4	.	TRBJ1-1	.	CASSRTANTEAFF	TGTGCCAGCAGCAGAACAGCGAACACTGAAGCTTTCTTT
TRBV9	TRBD1	TRBJ2-4	.	CASSVDRTGAKNIQYF	TGTGCCAGCAGCGTAGATCGGACAGGGGCCAAAAACATTCAGTACTTC
TRBV12-3/TRBV12-4	.	TRBJ2-7	.	CASSSSSRTEQYF	TGTGCCAGCAGTTCAAGCTCGAGGACCGAGCAGTACTTC
TRBV5-4	TRBD1	TRBJ2-3	once	CASSRQGENTDTQYF	TGTGCCAGCAGTCGACAGGGAGAAAACACAGATACGCAGTATTTT